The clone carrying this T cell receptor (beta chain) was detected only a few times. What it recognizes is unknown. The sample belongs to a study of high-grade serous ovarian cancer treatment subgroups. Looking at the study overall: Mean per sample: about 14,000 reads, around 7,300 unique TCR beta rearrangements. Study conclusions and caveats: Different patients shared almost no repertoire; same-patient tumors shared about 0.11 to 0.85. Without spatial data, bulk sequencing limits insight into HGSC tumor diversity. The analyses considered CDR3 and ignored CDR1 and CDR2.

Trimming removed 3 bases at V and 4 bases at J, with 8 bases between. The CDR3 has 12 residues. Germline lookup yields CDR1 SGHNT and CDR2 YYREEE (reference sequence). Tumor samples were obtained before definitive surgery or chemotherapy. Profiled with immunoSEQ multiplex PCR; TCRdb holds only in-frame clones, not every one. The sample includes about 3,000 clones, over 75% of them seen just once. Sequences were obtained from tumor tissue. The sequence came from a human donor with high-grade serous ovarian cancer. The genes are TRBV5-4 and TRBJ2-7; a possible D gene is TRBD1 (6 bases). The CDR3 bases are TGTGCCAGCAGCTCACAGGGTTACGAGCAGTACTTC. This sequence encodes CASSSQGYEQYF. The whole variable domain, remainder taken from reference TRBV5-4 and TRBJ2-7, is ETGVTQSPTHLIKTRGQQVTLRCSSQSGHNTVSWYQQALGQGPQFIFQYYREEENGRGNFPPRFSGLQFPNYSSELNVNALELDDSALYLCASSSQGYEQYFGPGTRLTVT.